These 15 T cell receptor beta chains originate from one sample sequenced in a study of CD8+ T cells in alopecia areata. Stated treatment: oral pan-JAK inhibitor, 5-10 mg twice daily. Reverse transcription of extracted RNA yielded cDNA, which provided the sequencing template. Sequencing was performed with immunoSEQ multiplex PCR; in TCRdb, only in-frame clones are kept and a portion is missing. The table records approximately 210,000 clones, more than 60% of them present only once. The material was CD4+ T cells sorted from blood, obtained at roughly week 45, from a patient treated with tofacitinib. These TCRs come from a human donor with alopecia areata.

The rearrangement uses TRBV5-1 and TRBJ2-5; 7 bases align to TRBD1. Per the germline V gene, CDR1 is SGHRS and CDR2 is YFSETQ. CDR3 size: 15 residues. J lost 5 bases, V lost 3 bases, and 10 bases had no gene match. In DNA form, the CDR3 reads TGCGCCAGCAGCTACTCTACAGGGGCGATGGAGACCCAGTACTTC. Its protein product is CASSYSTGAMETQYF.

V usage is TRBV29-1 and J usage is TRBJ2-3, with no clear D. The CDR3 is made up of 15 amino acids. The V end lost 3 bases, the J end lost 2 bases, and 15 bases lay between the germline ends. The germline V gene encodes CDR1 SQVTM and CDR2 ANQGSEA. CDR3 coding DNA: TGCAGCGTTGATACAACAGCACTCTCCACAGATACGCAGTATTTT. This sequence encodes CSVDTTALSTDTQYF.

This sequence joins TRBV6-4 and TRBJ1-1; 7 bases align to TRBD1. The length of the CDR3 is 16 residues. V lost 5 bases, J lost 3 bases, and 12 bases stayed unmatched. CDR1 and CDR2 from the germline V gene are MRHNA and SNTAGT. DNA of the CDR3: TGTGCCAGCAGTCCGACAGGGAACACCATTTACACTGAAGCTTTCTTT. This encodes CASSPTGNTIYTEAFF.

J is TRBJ1-2 and V is TRBV30; D is possibly TRBD1 (6 bases). Trimming removed 0 bases at V and 8 bases at J, with 19 bases between. The CDR3 extends over 15 amino acids. The germline V gene has CDR1 GTSNPN and CDR2 SVGIG (reference sequence). The CDR3 loop is CAWSVPGGAQWGYTF. The CDR3 DNA is TGTGCCTGGAGTGTCCCCGGGGGCGCGCAGTGGGGCTACACCTTC.

This chain links TRBV5-1 with TRBJ1-5, with D perhaps TRBD1 (6 bases). The CDR3 length is 14 residues. Germline V gene sequence: CDR1 SGHRS, CDR2 YFSETQ. The V and J ends lost 4 bases and 0 bases respectively, with 8 bases between them. In DNA, the CDR3 is TGCGCCAGCAGCCTGGACAGTAGCAATCAGCCCCAGCATTTT. Translated: CASSLDSSNQPQHF.

This clone is a singleton in its sample. The chain recombines TRBV7-2 with TRBJ2-1; D is possibly TRBD1 or TRBD2 (5 bases each). V was trimmed by 5 bases and J by 7 bases, leaving 18 bases between them. The CDR3 runs to 15 residues. Germline loops: CDR1 SGHTA, CDR2 FQGNSA. CDR3 sequence reads: CASSPRSGPKNEQFF. The CDR3 bases are TGTGCCAGCAGCCCCCGGTCGGGGCCCAAGAATGAGCAGTTCTTC.

The chain employs TRBV4-3 and TRBJ1-6; maybe TRBD1 (5 bases). The CDR3 is made up of 14 amino acids. V shed 1 base and J shed 11 bases, with 12 bases lying between them. Germline V gene data show CDR1 as LGHNA and CDR2 as YSLEER. CDR3 in DNA: TGCGCCAGCAGCCAAGTTGGGACGCAGGCACCCCTCCACTTT. Protein product: CASSQVGTQAPLHF.

The chain has TRBV30 and TRBJ1-1; 9 bases line up with TRBD1. Germline V lookup: CDR1 GTSNPN, CDR2 SVGIG (reference sequence). Unmatched junction bases numbered 12, after V lost 4 bases and J lost 6 bases. The length of the CDR3 is 15 residues. CDR3 region: CAWNPGDRDRAEAFF. The CDR3 DNA is TGTGCCTGGAACCCGGGGGACAGGGATCGGGCTGAAGCTTTCTTT.

The chain uses TRBV5-1 and TRBJ2-7; D not resolved. Per the germline V gene, CDR1 is SGHRS and CDR2 is YFSETQ. This CDR3 has 11 residues. V gave up 4 bases and J gave up 3 bases, with 5 bases separating them. CDR3 bases: TGCGCCAGCAGCCCCGACTACGAGCAGTACTTC. Encoded protein: CASSPDYEQYF.

This chain connects TRBV5-6 to TRBJ2-5; TRBD1 matches 8 bases. CDR3 length: 16 residues. V shed 0 bases and J 7 bases; nucleotides not matched to a gene: 11. Germline CDR1 is SGHDT and CDR2 is YYEEEE. CDR3 in DNA: TGTGCCAGCAGCTTGGACGACAGGGGAATTGCGGCGACCCAGTACTTC. Its protein product is CASSLDDRGIAATQYF.

The chain recombines TRBV5-6 with TRBJ2-7, with D tentatively TRBD1 or TRBD2 (5 bases each). Trimming removed 4 bases from V and 5 bases from J, with 10 bases in between. Germline values: CDR1 SGHDT, CDR2 YYEEEE. The CDR3 runs 12 residues. The CDR3 loop reads CASSTGTDEQYF. CDR3 nucleotides: TGTGCCAGCAGCACCGGGACGGACGAGCAGTACTTC.

The chain combines TRBV5-1 with TRBJ2-1; TRBD1 matches at 10 bases. CDR1 SGHRS and CDR2 YFSETQ come from the germline V gene. The CDR3 spans 15 residues. With V trimmed by 3 bases and J by 6 bases, 6 bases remained unmatched. Written as DNA, the CDR3 is TGCGCCAGCAGCTCGGACGGGACAGGGGTCAATGAGCAGTTCTTC. This gives the protein CASSSDGTGVNEQFF.

The V gene is TRBV30, the J gene TRBJ1-4; D gene uncertain. Germline CDR1 reads GTSNPN; CDR2 reads SVGIG (reference sequence). This CDR3 has 14 residues. The ends were cut back, 8 bases at V and 2 bases at J, with 15 bases in the middle. The CDR3 reads CAGWDRATNEKLFF. The DNA of the CDR3 is TGTGCCGGCTGGGATAGGGCGACTAATGAAAAACTGTTTTTT.

The table lists this clone with a few counts. V usage is TRBV5-6 and J usage is TRBJ2-5, with 10 bases fitting TRBD2. The CDR3 sequence is 16 residues long. V lost 3 bases, J lost 4 bases, and 9 bases stayed unmatched. Germline V gene data show CDR1 as SGHDT and CDR2 as YYEEEE. CDR3 coding DNA: TGTGCCAGCAGCTCGCTAGGGAGCGGGGGGGCAGAGACCCAGTACTTC. Its protein is CASSSLGSGGAETQYF.

This clone was seen a few times. The chain links TRBV29-1 to TRBJ1-1, with D maybe TRBD1 (6 bases). CDR1 is SQVTM, CDR2 ANQGSEA, per germline. V gave up 8 bases and J gave up 1 base, with 17 bases separating them. The CDR3 has 14 amino acids. The chain's CDR3 is CSLNRDMPNTEAFF. DNA for the CDR3: TGCAGCCTCAACCGGGACATGCCGAACACTGAAGCTTTCTTT.